This is a list of T cell receptor beta chains from one sample in a study of blood T cell repertoires in COVID-19. The protocol was immunoSEQ multiplex PCR, while the TCRdb copy is restricted to in-frame clones and leaves out a portion. The sample lists 55,000 to 80,000 clones; 80% to 90% were seen once. The specimen sequenced was peripheral blood. These receptors were obtained from a man aged 50 or older with acute or convalescent COVID-19. CDR3s leave out the opening cysteine and the closing phenylalanine or tryptophan. Each record gives: V gene, J gene, CDR3 protein.

V: TRBV10-2; J: TRBJ2-3; CDR3: ASSEGDSRTDTQY
V: TRBV6-1; J: TRBJ1-2; CDR3: ASSERWQGPNYGYT
V: TRBV18; J: TRBJ2-1; CDR3: ASSPPGQTQDNEQF
V: TRBV19; J: TRBJ2-1; CDR3: ASSSEAGTGPYNEQF
V: TRBV30; J: TRBJ1-6; CDR3: AWSVLDYGSPLH
V: TRBV20-1; J: TRBJ2-1; CDR3: SASRSYRGSYNEQF
V: TRBV6-5; J: TRBJ1-1; CDR3: ASSYYRVDTEAF
V: TRBV20-1; J: TRBJ1-1; CDR3: SASSSYAEAF
V: TRBV4-1; J: TRBJ1-1; CDR3: ASRGRGRNTEAF
V: TRBV7-9; J: TRBJ1-4; CDR3: ASSLAGGREKLF
V: TRBV5-6; J: TRBJ1-5; CDR3: ASSLGTGGIQPQH
V: TRBV18; J: TRBJ2-7; CDR3: ASSQARVPQAPVREQY
V: TRBV7-9; J: TRBJ2-7; CDR3: ASSSGTGVAYEQY
V: TRBV18; J: TRBJ1-5; CDR3: ASSPPRDRGHQPQH
V: TRBV27; J: TRBJ1-1; CDR3: ASIMTGRSTEAF
V: TRBV24-1; J: TRBJ1-2; CDR3: ATSAPSSGTGSDGYT
V: TRBV7-6; J: TRBJ2-2; CDR3: ASSFLAGNTGELF
V: TRBV14; J: TRBJ1-1; CDR3: ASGGIHTEAF
V: TRBV6-6; J: TRBJ1-2; CDR3: ASIPSGGYGYT
V: TRBV7-3; J: TRBJ2-1; CDR3: ASSRASGRGSSYNEQF
V: TRBV19; J: TRBJ1-5; CDR3: ASNYRQGQPQH
V: TRBV19; J: TRBJ2-1; CDR3: ASSISREHNEQF
V: TRBV28; J: TRBJ2-7; CDR3: ASRDYTYEQY
V: TRBV27; J: TRBJ2-5; CDR3: ASSSPSSGSQETQY
V: TRBV18; J: TRBJ2-3; CDR3: ASSPSSSGEHTQY
V: TRBV24-1; J: TRBJ1-2; CDR3: ATSDPGQGDYGYT
V: TRBV3-1/TRBV3-2; J: TRBJ2-1; CDR3: ASTPGRREAFNEQF
V: TRBV5-1; J: TRBJ2-3; CDR3: ASTDRGHIDTQY
V: TRBV2; J: TRBJ1-5; CDR3: ASSLRDTSREPQH
V: TRBV6-6; J: TRBJ2-1; CDR3: ASRDSAGSYNEQF
V: TRBV6-5; J: TRBJ1-6; CDR3: ASSSRANPVNSPLH
V: TRBV10-3; J: TRBJ1-3; CDR3: AISTRDRDSNSGNTIY
V: TRBV14; J: TRBJ2-1; CDR3: ASSPWTIVTYNEQF
V: TRBV28; J: TRBJ1-2; CDR3: ASVPGGRNGYT
V: TRBV7-2; J: TRBJ2-3; CDR3: ASGSGAGALADTQY
V: TRBV5-4; J: TRBJ2-1; CDR3: ASSWLSGSLRGEQF
V: TRBV6-5; J: TRBJ1-3; CDR3: ASSYGTHNSGNTIY
V: TRBV19; J: TRBJ1-6; CDR3: ASSIPGQGSPLH
V: TRBV28; J: TRBJ1-1; CDR3: ASSLQAVGEAF
V: TRBV7-9; J: TRBJ2-1; CDR3: ASSLRREPNEQF